Shown below are 29 T cell receptor beta chains from a single sample sequenced in a study of CD8 T cells in Susac syndrome. An amount of RNA that ranged from about 0.45 to 1 ug was reverse transcribed with random hexamers. Each CDR3 protein is one row after TCRdb ran MiXCR on the immunoSEQ multiplex PCR reads. This sample has around 170,000 distinct CDR3 sequences, with 85% to 95% found just once. Sequenced sample: CD4+ T cells from PBMCs. The receptors shown here come from a human donor with Susac syndrome.

The chain's CDR3 is CASSSTTRGSNTGELFF. In DNA, the CDR3 is TGTGCCAGCAGCTCGACGACTCGGGGATCGAACACCGGGGAGCTGTTTTTT. The genes are TRBV7-6 and TRBJ2-2, with D possibly matching TRBD2 (5 bases). V lost 4 bases to trimming and J lost 0 bases, with 15 bases between them. Germline CDR1 reads SGHVS; CDR2 reads FNYEAQ. This CDR3 has 17 residues. The full variable domain, completed using reference TRBV7-6 and TRBJ2-2, is GAGVSQSPRYKVTKRGQDVALRCDPISGHVSLYWYRQALGQGPEFLTYFNYEAQQDKSGLPNDRFSAERPEGSISTLTIQRTEQRDSAMYRCASSSTTRGSNTGELFFGEGSRLTVL.

In DNA form, the CDR3 reads TGCAGTGCTACACGGGACAGGGAGGACGAGCAGTACTTC. Translated, it gives CSATRDREDEQYF. V gene TRBV20-1 combines with J gene TRBJ2-7, with 9 bases lining up with TRBD1. Germline assignment: CDR1 DFQATT and CDR2 SNEGSKA (reference sequence). The J segment lost 5 bases and the V segment lost 4 bases, leaving 6 bases of the junction unmatched. This CDR3 is 13 amino acids long.

The rearrangement links TRBV28 to TRBJ1-5; no firm D call. V was clipped by 6 bases and J by 5 bases, with 8 bases between them. Looked up from germline, CDR1 is MDHEN and CDR2 is SYDVKM. The CDR3 length is 12 residues. The CDR3 sequence is CASSTPDQPQHF. CDR3 sequence (DNA): TGTGCCAGCAGCACCCCCGATCAGCCCCAGCATTTT.

The chain has TRBV10-3 and TRBJ2-7; 14 bases agree with TRBD2. V gave up 5 bases and J gave up 6 bases; unmatched junction bases: 3. The CDR3 consists of 14 residues. Germline lookup yields CDR1 ENHRY and CDR2 SYGVKD. The DNA for the CDR3 is TGTGCCATCAGTCCCGGGACTAGCGGGGGCGAGCAGTACTTC. Translated, it gives CAISPGTSGGEQYF.

V and J are TRBV12-3 or TRBV12-4 and TRBJ2-7; D gene unclear. V dropped 6 bases and J dropped 2 bases, with 17 bases sitting between them. This CDR3 contains 15 residues. CDR3 in amino acids: CASSPMWAPPYEQYF. CDR3 coding DNA: TGTGCCAGCAGCCCGATGTGGGCCCCCCCCTACGAGCAGTACTTC.

V gene TRBV6-2 or TRBV6-3 combines with J gene TRBJ1-1; D gene ambiguous. The CDR3 has 11 residues. The germline V gene has CDR1 MNHEY and CDR2 SVGEGT. Between the trimmed V and J ends, which lost 7 bases and 5 bases, there was a span of 8 bases. The CDR3, as DNA: TGTGCCAGCAACTTGGTTACTGAAGCTTTCTTT. It is translated as CASNLVTEAFF.

This chain joins TRBV24-1 and TRBJ2-1; TRBD1 matches 8 bases. This CDR3 comprises 14 residues. Unmatched junction bases numbered 9, after V lost 7 bases and J lost 8 bases. Per germline, CDR1 KGHDR and CDR2 SFDVKD. This CDR3 reads CATSGDRIGDEQFF. CDR3 nucleotide sequence: TGTGCCACCAGCGGGGACAGGATCGGCGATGAGCAGTTCTTC.

The chain has TRBV5-1 and TRBJ1-2; TRBD1 aligns across 9 bases. This CDR3 spans 15 amino acids. Per the germline V gene, CDR1 is SGHRS and CDR2 is YFSETQ. The J segment lost 9 bases and the V segment lost 0 bases, leaving 9 bases of the junction unmatched. This CDR3 reads CASSLEGGQGRSYTF. The CDR3 nucleotides read TGCGCCAGCAGCTTGGAAGGGGGACAGGGCAGGAGCTACACCTTC.

This clonotype was counted only a few times. This sequence joins TRBV7-3 and TRBJ2-7; TRBD1 matches 8 bases. The CDR3 sequence is 13 residues long. With 5 bases clipped from V and 3 bases from J, the junction kept 3 bases outside the gene matches. In germline, CDR1 is SGHTA, CDR2 FQGTGA. This CDR3 reads CASSAGTGYEQYF. The DNA of the CDR3 is TGTGCCAGCAGCGCTGGGACAGGCTACGAGCAGTACTTC.

The sample holds a few counts of this clonotype. This chain links TRBV6-2 or TRBV6-3 with TRBJ2-1; D remains ambiguous. This CDR3 has 12 residues. Germline V gene data show CDR1 as MNHEY and CDR2 as SVGEGT. Between the trimmed V and J ends, which lost 3 bases and 4 bases, there was a span of 4 bases. This chain's CDR3 is CASSYGYNEQFF. In nucleotides, the CDR3 is TGTGCCAGCAGTTATGGGTACAATGAGCAGTTCTTC.

This clonotype was counted between two and nine times. V gene TRBV5-1 combines with J gene TRBJ1-6; 7 bases are shared with TRBD1. After removal of 0 bases from V and 8 bases from J, the junction contained 2 bases not matched to a gene. Per the germline V gene, CDR1 is SGHRS and CDR2 is YFSETQ. The CDR3 runs to 14 residues. The CDR3 sequence is CASSLGQGDSPLHF. The CDR3 DNA is TGCGCCAGCAGCTTGGGACAGGGTGATTCACCCCTCCACTTT. Looking up the rest from reference TRBV5-1 and TRBJ1-6 gives the full variable domain: KAGVTQTPRYLIKTRGQQVTLSCSPISGHRSVSWYQQTPGQGLQFLFEYFSETQRNKGNFPGRFSGRQFSNSRSEMNVSTLELGDSALYLCASSLGQGDSPLHFGNGTRLTVT.

The chain is built from TRBV7-8 and TRBJ2-7, with D possibly TRBD1 on 6 matching bases. Germline V CDR1 and CDR2: SGHVS, FQNEAQ. CDR3 length equals 14 residues. V was trimmed by 5 bases and J by 5 bases, leaving 16 bases between them. The CDR3 nucleotides are TGTGCCAGCAGCCTCCCCTTTGGGGGCAACGAGCAGTACTTC. It yields the protein CASSLPFGGNEQYF. Supplemented by reference TRBV7-8 and TRBJ2-7, the full variable domain reads GAGVSQSPRYKVAKRGQDVALRCDPISGHVSLFWYQQALGQGPEFLTYFQNEAQLDKSGLPSDRFFAERPEGSVSTLKIQRTQQEDSAVYLCASSLPFGGNEQYFGPGTRLTVT.

CDR3 coding DNA: TGTGCCACCAGCTCCTCGGGAAGGACAAAGAACTATGGCTACACCTTC. Amino acid sequence: CATSSSGRTKNYGYTF. This chain links TRBV15 with TRBJ1-2, with D tentatively TRBD1 (5 bases). The CDR3 loop spans 16 amino acids. V dropped 5 bases and J dropped 2 bases, with 18 bases sitting between them. Germline V gene sequence: CDR1 LNHNV, CDR2 YYDKDF (reference sequence). Filled out from reference TRBV15 and TRBJ1-2, the complete variable domain reads DAMVIQNPRYQVTQFGKPVTLSCSQTLNHNVMYWYQQKSSQAPKLLFHYYDKDFNNEADTPDNFQSRRPNTSFCFLDIRSPGLGDTAMYLCATSSSGRTKNYGYTFGSGTRLTVV.

This clonotype was counted between two and nine times. The chain is built from TRBV20-1 and TRBJ1-1, with no clear D. CDR1 is DFQATT and CDR2 is SNEGSKA in the germline V gene (reference sequence). V lost 2 bases and J 0 bases, leaving 7 bases between the germline ends. The CDR3 spans 13 residues. DNA of the CDR3: TGCAGTGCTAGACCGGCACTGAACACTGAAGCTTTCTTT. This sequence encodes CSARPALNTEAFF.

This rearrangement joins TRBV5-4 to TRBJ2-3; 9 nucleotides line up with TRBD2. Germline lookup yields CDR1 SGHNT and CDR2 YYREEE (reference sequence). V was pared by 4 bases and J by 0 bases, with 9 bases of the junction left unmatched. This CDR3 is 17 amino acids long. The CDR3 nucleotides read TGTGCCAGCAGCCCCCGACTAGCGGTGGGAAGCACAGATACGCAGTATTTT. Protein: CASSPRLAVGSTDTQYF.

The chain joins TRBV9 to TRBJ2-7, with 10 bases aligning to TRBD1. Germline CDR1 is SGDLS and CDR2 is YYNGEE. The CDR3 extends over 16 amino acids. Trimming at V came to 0 bases and at J to 5 bases, leaving 8 bases not matched to a gene. The CDR3 loop reads CASSVGIWDRGDEQYF. Written as DNA, the CDR3 is TGTGCCAGCAGCGTAGGAATTTGGGACAGGGGAGACGAGCAGTACTTC.

The chain recombines TRBV12-3 or TRBV12-4 with TRBJ2-3; D is unresolved. Trimming removed 6 bases from V and 8 bases from J, with 9 bases in between. The CDR3 sequence is 11 residues long. The CDR3 nucleotides are TGTGCCAGCAGCCCCGGTGCTACGCAGTATTTT. Translating it yields CASSPGATQYF.

This chain uses TRBV29-1 with TRBJ2-7; 9 bases fit TRBD1. The germline CDR1 and CDR2 sequences are SQVTM and ANQGSEA. V lost 8 bases, J lost 2 bases, and 10 bases stayed unmatched. CDR3 length equals 14 residues. The CDR3 protein is CSTGTGSTPYEQYF. CDR3 in DNA: TGCAGCACCGGGACAGGGAGTACCCCCTACGAGCAGTACTTC.

The chain links TRBV3-1 to TRBJ1-1; D ambiguous. CDR1 LGHDT and CDR2 YNNKEL come from the germline V gene (reference sequence). This CDR3 contains 15 residues. The V and J ends lost 4 bases and 1 base respectively, with 13 bases between them. The chain's CDR3 is CASSLSQSGNTEAFF. The CDR3, as DNA: TGTGCCAGCAGCCTCTCACAGTCTGGGAACACTGAAGCTTTCTTT.

The chain has TRBV6-6 and TRBJ1-2; TRBD1 aligns across 7 bases. Per germline, CDR1 MNHNY and CDR2 SVGAGI (reference sequence). The V segment lost 5 bases and the J segment 1 base; nucleotides outside the gene matches: 4. The CDR3 totals 14 residues. CDR3 residues: CASSTGQFNYGYTF. The CDR3, as DNA: TGTGCCAGCAGTACGGGACAGTTTAACTATGGCTACACCTTC.

The chain recombines TRBV18 with TRBJ2-5; 8 nucleotides agree with TRBD1. With V trimmed by 8 bases and J by 4 bases, 3 bases remained unmatched. There are 12 residues in the CDR3. The germline CDR1 and CDR2 sequences are KGHSH and LQKENI. The CDR3 protein is CASTGQGETQYF. In nucleotides, the CDR3 is TGTGCCAGCACCGGACAGGGAGAGACCCAGTACTTC.

This chain connects TRBV29-1 to TRBJ2-5; D is unclear. This CDR3 is built from 10 residues. The V gene's germline CDR1 is SQVTM and CDR2 ANQGSEA. V shed 4 bases and J shed 6 bases, with 6 bases lying between them. CDR3 sequence reads: CSVGRQTQYF. CDR3 sequence (DNA): TGCAGCGTTGGTAGGCAGACCCAGTACTTC.

The rearrangement links TRBV20-1 to TRBJ2-1; the D gene is possibly TRBD2 (5 bases). The CDR3 is 13 amino acids. V was pared by 6 bases and J by 9 bases, with 18 bases between. Germline-derived CDR1 and CDR2 are DFQATT and SNEGSKA (reference sequence). The CDR3 region is CSAEDRTAGEQFF. CDR3 in DNA: TGCAGTGCGGAAGATCGGACGGCGGGTGAGCAGTTCTTC.

The V call is TRBV29-1, the J call TRBJ2-3; the D gene is possibly TRBD2 (7 bases). V lost 8 bases to trimming and J lost 3 bases, with 18 bases between them. Germline loops: CDR1 SQVTM, CDR2 ANQGSEA. This CDR3 spans 14 amino acids. CDR3 sequence: CSSRYGGLTDTQYF. CDR3 coding DNA: TGCAGCTCACGGTACGGGGGGCTTACAGATACGCAGTATTTT.

Here the CDR3 DNA reads TGTGCCAGCAGTGAGTACAACCTAGGGGAGCAGTACTTC. It yields the protein CASSEYNLGEQYF. The chain links TRBV6-1 to TRBJ2-7; D not resolved. Trimming stripped 3 bases from V and 7 bases from J, with 13 bases between. Germline CDR1 reads MNHNS; CDR2 reads SASEGT. This CDR3 is built from 13 residues.

The chain links TRBV7-9 to TRBJ2-2; D possibly corresponds to TRBD1 (5 bases). The CDR3 is 14 residues long. Trimming stripped 8 bases from V and 4 bases from J, with 14 bases between. CDR1 is SEHNR and CDR2 is FQNEAQ in the germline V gene (reference sequence). The CDR3 DNA reads TGTGCCAGCGGACCGACAGTGAGCACCGGGGAGCTGTTTTTT. Translating it yields CASGPTVSTGELFF.

CDR3 coding DNA: TGTGCCAGCAGCCCACCGGGACAGAGCAGAATTGCCGGGGAGCTGTTTTTT. Amino acids: CASSPPGQSRIAGELFF. The chain has TRBV9 and TRBJ2-2, with 7 bases that match TRBD1. The CDR3 extends over 17 amino acids. With 4 bases clipped from V and 6 bases from J, the junction kept 15 bases outside the gene matches. In germline, CDR1 is SGDLS, CDR2 YYNGEE.

The chain couples TRBV3-1 to TRBJ1-5, with D possibly matching TRBD1 (6 bases). V was clipped by 0 bases and J by 5 bases, with 11 bases between them. Germline CDR1 reads LGHDT; CDR2 reads YNNKEL (reference sequence). CDR3 length: 15 amino acids. CDR3 nucleotides: TGTGCCAGCAGCCAAGATTTCCGGACAGATCAGCCCCAGCATTTT. As protein: CASSQDFRTDQPQHF. The entire variable domain, with the rest obtained from reference TRBV3-1 and TRBJ1-5, is as follows: DTAVSQTPKYLVTQMGNDKSIKCEQNLGHDTMYWYKQDSKKFLKIMFSYNNKELIINETVPNRFSPKSPDKAHLNLHINSLELGDSAVYFCASSQDFRTDQPQHFGDGTRLSIL.

This clonotype appeared once. The CDR3 region is CASSLVLGEKLFF. The CDR3 nucleotides are TGCGCCAGCAGCTTGGTCCTCGGCGAAAAACTGTTTTTT. The chain has TRBV5-1 and TRBJ1-4; D remains ambiguous. V lost 0 bases and J lost 8, with 8 bases in between. CDR1 and CDR2 from the germline V gene are SGHRS and YFSETQ. The CDR3 covers 13 residues.